A single sample is the source of the 26 T cell receptor beta chains below, sequenced in a study of cytomegalovirus exposure and HLA in healthy donors. Sequencing was performed with immunoSEQ multiplex PCR; in TCRdb, only in-frame clones are kept and a portion is missing. The table lists approximately 260,000 clones, approximately 86% of them singletons, with roughly 1.2% in the top ten. The sequenced sample consisted of PBMCs. The receptor source for this set is a woman in her 30s in good health and CMV-seropositive.

V usage is TRBV11-3 and J usage is TRBJ2-5; 10 bases are a match to TRBD1. CDR1 is SGHNT and CDR2 is YENEEA in the germline V gene. The V and J ends lost 5 bases and 2 bases, in that order; junction bases with no gene match: 8. The CDR3 consists of 16 residues. CDR3 loop: CASSPGTGARQETQYF. The DNA for the CDR3 is TGTGCCAGCAGCCCGGGGACAGGGGCGAGGCAAGAGACCCAGTACTTC.

The chain recombines TRBV27 with TRBJ2-3; TRBD2 matches at 8 bases. This CDR3 comprises 17 residues. Per germline, CDR1 MNHEY and CDR2 SMNVEV (reference sequence). The J segment lost 6 bases and the V segment lost 4 bases, leaving 15 bases of the junction unmatched. The DNA for the CDR3 is TGTGCCAGCAGTTCCCGTATATACACTAGCGGTCCTGATACGCAGTATTTT. Translating gives CASSSRIYTSGPDTQYF.

The gene calls are TRBV28 and TRBJ2-3, with 13 bases matching TRBD2. This CDR3 comprises 17 residues. The germline gives CDR1 MDHEN, CDR2 SYDVKM. With V trimmed by 7 bases and J by 0 bases, 7 bases remained unmatched. The CDR3 is CASTSTTSGGSTDTQYF. The CDR3 DNA reads TGTGCCAGCACCTCGACGACTAGCGGGGGGAGCACAGATACGCAGTATTTT.

The V call is TRBV28, the J call TRBJ1-5, with D unresolved. The V and J ends lost 5 bases and 0 bases respectively, with 11 bases between them. The germline V gene has CDR1 MDHEN and CDR2 SYDVKM. This CDR3 region has 15 residues. CDR3: CASSHDTDSNQPQHF. CDR3 nucleotides: TGTGCCAGCAGTCATGACACGGATAGCAATCAGCCCCAGCATTTT.

The rearrangement links TRBV12-5 to TRBJ1-4, with TRBD1 matching 8 bases. This CDR3 has 14 residues. V gave up 7 bases and J gave up 10 bases; unmatched junction bases: 11. CDR1 and CDR2 from the germline V gene are LGHNT and FRNRAP. CDR3 DNA sequence: TGTGCTAGTGACAATTGGACAGGGAGTCGAAAACTGTTTTTT. Its protein is CASDNWTGSRKLFF.

The chain carries TRBV2 and TRBJ2-1; 13 nucleotides match TRBD2. V was pared by 4 bases and J by 0 bases, with 12 bases of the junction left unmatched. The CDR3 totals 20 residues. In germline, CDR1 is SNHLY, CDR2 FYNNEI. CDR3 loop: CASSVPGLAGPSNSYNEQFF. CDR3 nucleotides: TGTGCCAGCAGTGTACCGGGACTAGCGGGGCCAAGTAACTCCTACAATGAGCAGTTCTTC.

The chain couples TRBV6-1 to TRBJ2-7; tentative D call: TRBD2 (5 bases). Trimming shortened V by 3 bases and J by 0 bases, and 12 bases separated the two germline ends. CDR1 and CDR2 (germline): MNHNS, SASEGT. The CDR3 totals 15 residues. This CDR3 reads CASSDTASSSYEQYF. The CDR3 DNA reads TGTGCCAGCAGTGACACGGCTAGCAGCTCCTACGAGCAGTACTTC.

The V and J genes are TRBV19 and TRBJ2-4; possible D gene TRBD2, 6 bases. This CDR3 has 15 amino acids. Trimming removed 6 bases at V and 0 bases at J, with 12 bases between. Germline V gene lookup returns CDR1 LNHDA and CDR2 SQIVND (reference sequence). The CDR3 reads CASRDAGLAKNIQYF. DNA of the CDR3: TGTGCCAGTAGAGATGCGGGACTAGCCAAAAACATTCAGTACTTC.

In this sample, this clone turned up a few times. The genes are TRBV7-2 and TRBJ2-7, with 8 bases lining up with TRBD2. The V segment lost 6 bases and the J segment 1 base; nucleotides outside the gene matches: 8. The CDR3 totals 15 residues. From germline, CDR1 is SGHTA and CDR2 FQGNSA. The CDR3 region has the DNA TGTGCCAGCAGATTTGGCCCTAGCGGGTCCTACGAGCAGTACTTC. Its protein product is CASRFGPSGSYEQYF.

The chain joins TRBV4-1 to TRBJ2-5; TRBD2 agrees at 11 bases. Trimming removed 5 bases from V and 7 bases from J; junction bases left unmatched: 6. This CDR3 region has 14 residues. CDR1 is MGHRA, CDR2 YSYEKL, per germline. CDR3 in DNA: TGCGCCAGCAGCGGGACTAGCGGCCCGGGGACCCAGTACTTC. It translates to CASSGTSGPGTQYF.

The V and J genes are TRBV30 and TRBJ1-1; the match to TRBD1 covers 8 bases. This CDR3 has 13 residues. Germline CDR1 is GTSNPN and CDR2 is SVGIG (reference sequence). V lost 3 bases and J lost 1; bases outside the gene matches: 1. The DNA for the CDR3 is TGTGCCTGGAGCGGGACAGGGAACACTGAAGCTTTCTTT. Protein: CAWSGTGNTEAFF.

V gene TRBV7-2 combines with J gene TRBJ1-3, with a weak D call TRBD1 (6 bases). Germline-derived CDR1 and CDR2 are SGHTA and FQGNSA. The CDR3 loop spans 14 amino acids. V was cut by 2 bases and J by 4 bases, with 9 bases left in between. CDR3 protein: CASSLSGVGNTIYF. The CDR3 DNA follows: TGTGCCAGCAGCTTATCAGGGGTAGGAAACACCATATATTTT.

This clone is a singleton in its sample. The chain joins TRBV5-1 to TRBJ1-5; 7 nucleotides line up with TRBD1. CDR3 length equals 15 residues. V lost 4 bases to trimming and J lost 6 bases; unmatched junction nucleotides: 10. The germline V gene encodes CDR1 SGHRS and CDR2 YFSETQ. The CDR3 nucleotides are TGCGCCAGCAGCGAGGGGGCCGGGTCGGGTCAGCCCCAGCATTTT. Amino acids: CASSEGAGSGQPQHF.

This clone was detected once. The CDR3 DNA follows: TGTGCCAGCAGCAAAAGAACAGGTCGGATCACCGGGGAGCTGTTTTTT. Translation: CASSKRTGRITGELFF. The chain recombines TRBV7-6 with TRBJ2-2, with D possibly being TRBD1 (5 bases). Germline CDR1 and CDR2: SGHVS and FNYEAQ. Trimming took off 5 bases at V and 4 bases at J, with 17 bases between the two ends. The CDR3 totals 16 residues.

The V and J genes are TRBV27 and TRBJ2-5; D is undetermined. This CDR3 contains 14 residues. V was clipped by 6 bases and J by 7 bases, with 18 bases between them. Per the germline V gene, CDR1 is MNHEY and CDR2 is SMNVEV (reference sequence). The DNA for the CDR3 is TGTGCCAGCAGATCAACCGCATTACTCGGGACCCAGTACTTC. Translation gives CASRSTALLGTQYF.

V gene TRBV2 combines with J gene TRBJ1-1; D is undetermined. The germline CDR1 and CDR2 sequences are SNHLY and FYNNEI. The CDR3 spans 13 residues. Trimming stripped 5 bases from V and 1 base from J, with 8 bases between. The CDR3 DNA is TGTGCCAGCAGTACCGATAGGAACACTGAAGCTTTCTTT. Protein product: CASSTDRNTEAFF.

In this sample, this clone turned up once. J is TRBJ2-7 and V is TRBV11-3; possibly TRBD1 for D (6 bases). Germline assignment: CDR1 SGHNT and CDR2 YENEEA. V was pared by 1 base and J by 2 bases, with 18 bases between. This CDR3 is 17 amino acids long. For the CDR3, the DNA is TGTGCCAGCAGCTTAGCCTCAGGGGTGGTGATTCCCTACGAGCAGTACTTC. Translation gives CASSLASGVVIPYEQYF.

The chain is built from TRBV6-5 and TRBJ2-3; TRBD2 might be the D (5 bases). Germline CDR1 MNHEY, CDR2 SVGAGI. Trimming removed 5 bases from V and 4 bases from J, with 13 bases in between. The CDR3 is 14 amino acids. As DNA, the CDR3 is TGTGCCAGCAGTCCTATGGACTTAGCAGATACGCAGTATTTT. Residues: CASSPMDLADTQYF.

The chain recombines TRBV27 with TRBJ2-5; D is uncertain. Germline V CDR1 and CDR2: MNHEY, SMNVEV (reference sequence). V was shortened by 4 bases and J by 9 bases, with 12 bases between the two germline ends. This CDR3 has 12 amino acids. The CDR3 is CASSWLDRAQYF. The CDR3 DNA reads TGTGCCAGCAGTTGGCTAGATCGGGCCCAGTACTTC.

This chain uses TRBV2 with TRBJ2-3, with a possible D match to TRBD1 (5 bases). The CDR3 has 14 residues. The germline gives CDR1 SNHLY, CDR2 FYNNEI. Trimming took 3 bases from V and 2 from J, leaving 9 bases between them. The CDR3 sequence is CASSDRVSTDTQYF. As DNA, the CDR3 is TGTGCCAGCAGTGACAGGGTTTCCACAGATACGCAGTATTTT.

The J gene is TRBJ1-5, the V gene TRBV30; 7 nucleotides align to TRBD1. V lost 3 bases, J lost 5 bases, and 4 bases stayed unmatched. Germline V gene data show CDR1 as GTSNPN and CDR2 as SVGIG (reference sequence). The CDR3 is 13 amino acids. For the CDR3, the DNA is TGTGCCTGGAGCCGACAGGGAGATCAGCCCCAGCATTTT. It codes for CAWSRQGDQPQHF.

The chain is built from TRBV25-1 and TRBJ2-6; D remains ambiguous. The CDR3 has 15 residues. Germline CDR1 and CDR2: MGHDK and SYGVNS. Trimming removed 2 bases at V and 2 bases at J, with 7 bases between. As DNA, the CDR3 is TGTGCCAGCAGTGAAACTCGAACTGGGGCCAACGTCCTGACTTTC. This gives the protein CASSETRTGANVLTF.

This sequence joins TRBV27 and TRBJ1-2, with a possible D match to TRBD1 (5 bases). CDR1 and CDR2 from the germline V gene are MNHEY and SMNVEV (reference sequence). There are 15 residues in the CDR3. Trimming left V 1 base short and J 0 bases short, with 9 bases between. CDR3 region: CASSLYAGTNYGYTF. The CDR3 DNA is TGTGCCAGCAGTTTATACGCAGGGACTAACTATGGCTACACCTTC.

V gene TRBV28 combines with J gene TRBJ2-7, with TRBD1 matching 9 bases. The germline gives CDR1 MDHEN, CDR2 SYDVKM. V shed 5 bases, J shed 5 bases, and the junction held 10 bases outside the gene matches. CDR3 length: 15 residues. The CDR3 DNA follows: TGTGCCAGCAGTACGGCCGGGACAGGGATAAACGAGCAGTACTTC. Translation: CASSTAGTGINEQYF.

This clone was seen once. The rearrangement links TRBV4-1 to TRBJ2-2; 11 nucleotides align to TRBD2. V shed 1 base and J 3 bases; nucleotides not matched to a gene: 4. CDR1 is MGHRA and CDR2 is YSYEKL in the germline V gene. The CDR3 extends over 17 amino acids. For the CDR3, the DNA is TGCGCCAGCAGCCAAGCACTAGCGGGAGCGTACACCGGGGAGCTGTTTTTT. Encoded protein: CASSQALAGAYTGELFF.

There are a few counts of this clone. The rearrangement uses TRBV5-1 and TRBJ1-1; 9 bases match TRBD1. From germline, CDR1 is SGHRS and CDR2 YFSETQ. This CDR3 region has 17 residues. After removal of 0 bases from V and 1 base from J, the junction contained 7 bases not matched to a gene. The CDR3 coding sequence is TGCGCCAGCAGCTTGGGGCCGGGACAGGGAAAGAACACTGAAGCTTTCTTT. The encoded protein is CASSLGPGQGKNTEAFF.